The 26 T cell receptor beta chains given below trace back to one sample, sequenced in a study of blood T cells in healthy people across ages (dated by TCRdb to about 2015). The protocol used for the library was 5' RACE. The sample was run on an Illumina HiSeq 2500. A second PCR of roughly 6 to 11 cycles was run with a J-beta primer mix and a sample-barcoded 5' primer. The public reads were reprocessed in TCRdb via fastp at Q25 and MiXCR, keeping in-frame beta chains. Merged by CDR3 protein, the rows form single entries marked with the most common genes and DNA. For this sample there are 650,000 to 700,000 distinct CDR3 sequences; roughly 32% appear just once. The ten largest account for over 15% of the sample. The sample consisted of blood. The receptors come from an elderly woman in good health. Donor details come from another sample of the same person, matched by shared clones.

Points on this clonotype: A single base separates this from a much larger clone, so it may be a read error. This CDR3 is CASSSGHGTQYF. The CDR3 region has the DNA TGTGCCAGCAGCTCCGGCCATGGGACCCAGTACTTC. J is TRBJ2-5 and V is TRBV7-2, with unresolved D. This CDR3 region has 12 residues. The V end lost 4 bases, the J end lost 7 bases, and 10 bases lay between the germline ends. CDR1 is SGHTA and CDR2 is FQGNSA in the germline V gene.

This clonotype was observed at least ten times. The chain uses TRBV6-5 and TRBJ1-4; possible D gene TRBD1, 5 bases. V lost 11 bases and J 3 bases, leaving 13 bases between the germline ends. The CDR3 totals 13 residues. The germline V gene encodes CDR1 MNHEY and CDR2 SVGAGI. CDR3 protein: CAAARGANEKLFF. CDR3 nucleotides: TGTGCCGCGGCCCGAGGGGCTAATGAAAAACTGTTTTTT.

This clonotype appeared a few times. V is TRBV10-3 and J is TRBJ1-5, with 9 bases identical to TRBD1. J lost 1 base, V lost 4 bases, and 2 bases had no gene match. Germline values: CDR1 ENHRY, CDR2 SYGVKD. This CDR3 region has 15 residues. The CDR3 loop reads CAISVDRGSNQPQHF. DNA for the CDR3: TGTGCCATCAGTGTTGACAGGGGGAGCAATCAGCCCCAGCATTTT.

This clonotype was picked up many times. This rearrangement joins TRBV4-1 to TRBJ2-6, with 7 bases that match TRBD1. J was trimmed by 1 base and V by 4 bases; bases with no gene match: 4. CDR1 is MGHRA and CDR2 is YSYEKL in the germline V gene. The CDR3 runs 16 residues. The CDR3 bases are TGCGCCAGCAGCCGGATACAGGGGTCTGGGGCCAACGTCCTGACTTTC. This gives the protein CASSRIQGSGANVLTF.

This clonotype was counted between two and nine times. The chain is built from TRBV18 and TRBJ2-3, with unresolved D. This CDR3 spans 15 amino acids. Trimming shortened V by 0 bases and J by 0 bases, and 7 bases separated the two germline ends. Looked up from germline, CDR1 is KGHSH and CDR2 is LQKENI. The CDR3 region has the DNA TGTGCCAGCTCACCACCGCGAGGAAGCACAGATACGCAGTATTTT. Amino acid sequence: CASSPPRGSTDTQYF.

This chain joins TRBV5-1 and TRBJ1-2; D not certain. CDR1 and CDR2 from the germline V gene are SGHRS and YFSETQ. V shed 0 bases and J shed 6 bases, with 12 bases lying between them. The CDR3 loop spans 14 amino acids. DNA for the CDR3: TGCGCCAGCAGCTTGGGGGAGGGAGAGGATGGCTACACCTTC. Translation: CASSLGEGEDGYTF.

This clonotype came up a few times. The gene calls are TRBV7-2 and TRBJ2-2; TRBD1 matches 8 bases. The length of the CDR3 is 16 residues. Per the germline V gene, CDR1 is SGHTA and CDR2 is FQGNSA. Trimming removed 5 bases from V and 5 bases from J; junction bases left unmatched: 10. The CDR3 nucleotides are TGTGCCAGCAGCCGGGACAGGCCTGGGATGACCGGGGAGCTGTTTTTT. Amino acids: CASSRDRPGMTGELFF. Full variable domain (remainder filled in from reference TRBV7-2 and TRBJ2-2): GAGVSQSPSNKVTEKGKDVELRCDPISGHTALYWYRQSLGQGLEFLIYFQGNSAPDKSGLPSDRFSAERTGGSVSTLTIQRTQQEDSAVYLCASSRDRPGMTGELFFGEGSRLTVL.

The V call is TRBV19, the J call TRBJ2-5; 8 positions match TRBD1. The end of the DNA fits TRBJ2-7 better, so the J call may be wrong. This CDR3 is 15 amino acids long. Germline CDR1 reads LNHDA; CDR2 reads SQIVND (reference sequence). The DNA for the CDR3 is TGTGCCAGTACCCCTGGACAGGGTGGGACCTACGAGCAGTACTTC. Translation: CASTPGQGGTYEQYF.

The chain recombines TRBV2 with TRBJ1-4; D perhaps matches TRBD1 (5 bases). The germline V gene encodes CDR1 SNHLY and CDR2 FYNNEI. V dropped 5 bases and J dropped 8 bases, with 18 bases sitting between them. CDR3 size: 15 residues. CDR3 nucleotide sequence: TGTGCCAGCAGTCGGGACTTCGGGGGTGGCGAAAAACTGTTTTTT. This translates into CASSRDFGGGEKLFF.

The CDR3 sequence is CASSDTGRDTEAFF. Written as DNA, the CDR3 is TGTGCCAGCAGTGACACAGGGCGGGACACTGAAGCTTTCTTT. The chain joins TRBV2 to TRBJ1-1, with D possibly TRBD1 on 6 matching bases. Germline CDR1 and CDR2: SNHLY and FYNNEI. The CDR3 extends over 14 amino acids. V lost 3 bases and J 3 bases, leaving 11 bases between the germline ends. The whole variable domain, remainder taken from reference TRBV2 and TRBJ1-1, is EPEVTQTPSHQVTQMGQEVILRCVPISNHLYFYWYRQILGQKVEFLVSFYNNEISEKSEIFDDQFSVERPDGSNFTLKIRSTKLEDSAMYFCASSDTGRDTEAFFGQGTRLTVV.

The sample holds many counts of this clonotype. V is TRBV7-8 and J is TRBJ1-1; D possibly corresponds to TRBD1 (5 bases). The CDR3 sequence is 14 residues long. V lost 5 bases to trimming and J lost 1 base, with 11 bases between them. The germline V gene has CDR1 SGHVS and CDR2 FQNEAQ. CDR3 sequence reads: CASSPQGRNTEAFF. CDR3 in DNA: TGTGCCAGCAGCCCCCAGGGCAGGAACACTGAAGCTTTCTTT.

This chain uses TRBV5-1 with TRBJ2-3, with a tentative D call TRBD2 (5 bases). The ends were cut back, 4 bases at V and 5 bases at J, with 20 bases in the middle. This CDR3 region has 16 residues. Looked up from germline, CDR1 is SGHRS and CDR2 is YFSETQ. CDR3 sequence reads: CASSDQLVSVGDTQYF. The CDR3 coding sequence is TGCGCCAGCAGCGACCAACTAGTTTCGGTGGGAGATACGCAGTATTTT. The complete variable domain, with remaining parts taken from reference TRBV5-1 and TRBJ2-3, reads KAGVTQTPRYLIKTRGQQVTLSCSPISGHRSVSWYQQTPGQGLQFLFEYFSETQRNKGNFPGRFSGRQFSNSRSEMNVSTLELGDSALYLCASSDQLVSVGDTQYFGPGTRLTVL.

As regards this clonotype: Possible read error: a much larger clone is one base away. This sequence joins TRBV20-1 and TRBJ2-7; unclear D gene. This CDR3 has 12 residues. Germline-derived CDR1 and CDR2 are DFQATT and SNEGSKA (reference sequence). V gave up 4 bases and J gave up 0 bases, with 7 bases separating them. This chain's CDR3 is CSATLSSYEQYF. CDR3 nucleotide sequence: TGCAGTGCTACCCTGAGCTCCTACGAGCAGTACTTC.

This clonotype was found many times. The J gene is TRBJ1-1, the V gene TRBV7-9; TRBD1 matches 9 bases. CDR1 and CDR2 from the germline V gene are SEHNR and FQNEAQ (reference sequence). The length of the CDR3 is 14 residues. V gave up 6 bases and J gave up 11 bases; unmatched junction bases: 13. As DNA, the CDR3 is TGTGCCAGCAGTCAAACAGGGGGCCTGGGGGATGCTTTCTTT. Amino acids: CASSQTGGLGDAFF. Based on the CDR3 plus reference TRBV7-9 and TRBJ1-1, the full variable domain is DTGVSQNPRHKITKRGQNVTFRCDPISEHNRLYWYRQTLGQGPEFLTYFQNEAQLEKSRLLSDRFSAERPKGSFSTLEIQRTEQGDSAMYLCASSQTGGLGDAFFGQGTRLTVV.

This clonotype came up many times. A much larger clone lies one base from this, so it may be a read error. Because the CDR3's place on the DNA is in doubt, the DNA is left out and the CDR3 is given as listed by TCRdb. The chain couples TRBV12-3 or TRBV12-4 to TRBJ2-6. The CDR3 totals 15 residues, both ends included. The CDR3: CASSLFASGANVRTF.

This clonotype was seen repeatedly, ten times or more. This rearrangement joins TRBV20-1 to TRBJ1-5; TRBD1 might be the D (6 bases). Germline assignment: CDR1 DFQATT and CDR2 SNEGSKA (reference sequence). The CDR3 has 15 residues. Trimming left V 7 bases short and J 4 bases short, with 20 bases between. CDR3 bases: TGCAGTGTCCGGACAGCGGCCTCTCTTAATCAGCCCCAGCATTTT. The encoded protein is CSVRTAASLNQPQHF.

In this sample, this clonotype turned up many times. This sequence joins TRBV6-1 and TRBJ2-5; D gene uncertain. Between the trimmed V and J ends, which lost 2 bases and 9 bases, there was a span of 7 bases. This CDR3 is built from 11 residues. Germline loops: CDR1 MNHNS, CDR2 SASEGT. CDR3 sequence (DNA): TGTGCCAGCAGTGAACCCGGCCCCCAGTACTTC. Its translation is CASSEPGPQYF.

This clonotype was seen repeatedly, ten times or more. CDR3: CASYAPAGGTDTQYF. DNA for the CDR3: TGTGCCAGCTACGCCCCAGCGGGGGGCACAGATACGCAGTATTTT. This chain connects TRBV27 to TRBJ2-3, with 8 bases matching TRBD2. Germline V gene data show CDR1 as MNHEY and CDR2 as SMNVEV (reference sequence). Losses at the gene ends were 8 bases for V and 1 base for J; bases not matched to a gene: 8. The CDR3 consists of 15 residues.

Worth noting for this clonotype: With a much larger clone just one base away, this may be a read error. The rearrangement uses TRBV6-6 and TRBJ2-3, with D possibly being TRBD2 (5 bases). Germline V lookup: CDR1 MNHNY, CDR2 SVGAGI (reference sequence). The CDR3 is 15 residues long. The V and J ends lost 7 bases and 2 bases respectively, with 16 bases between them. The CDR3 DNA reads TGTGCCAGCATCCGCCAAGGCGGGCACACAGATACGCAGTATTTT. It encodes CASIRQGGHTDTQYF.

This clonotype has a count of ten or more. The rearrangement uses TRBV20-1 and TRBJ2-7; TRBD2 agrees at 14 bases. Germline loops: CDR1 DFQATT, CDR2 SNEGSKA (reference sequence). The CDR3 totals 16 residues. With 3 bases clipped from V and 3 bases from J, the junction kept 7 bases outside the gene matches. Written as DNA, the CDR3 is TGCAGTGCTAGGGGACTAGCGGGGGATCTCAGCTACGAGCAGTACTTC. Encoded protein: CSARGLAGDLSYEQYF.

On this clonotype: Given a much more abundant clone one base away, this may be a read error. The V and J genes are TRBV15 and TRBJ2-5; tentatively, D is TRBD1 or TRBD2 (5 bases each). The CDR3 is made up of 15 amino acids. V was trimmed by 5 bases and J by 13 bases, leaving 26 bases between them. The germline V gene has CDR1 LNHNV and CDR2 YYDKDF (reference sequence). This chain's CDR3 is CATSSTRDGRLRWYF. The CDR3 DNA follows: TGTGCCACCAGCTCGACCCGGGACGGACGACTTAGATGGTACTTC. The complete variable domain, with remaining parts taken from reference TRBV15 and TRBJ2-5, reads DAMVIQNPRYQVTQFGKPVTLSCSQTLNHNVMYWYQQKSSQAPKLLFHYYDKDFNNEADTPDNFQSRRPNTSFCFLDIRSPGLGDTAMYLCATSSTRDGRLRWYFGPGTRLLVL.

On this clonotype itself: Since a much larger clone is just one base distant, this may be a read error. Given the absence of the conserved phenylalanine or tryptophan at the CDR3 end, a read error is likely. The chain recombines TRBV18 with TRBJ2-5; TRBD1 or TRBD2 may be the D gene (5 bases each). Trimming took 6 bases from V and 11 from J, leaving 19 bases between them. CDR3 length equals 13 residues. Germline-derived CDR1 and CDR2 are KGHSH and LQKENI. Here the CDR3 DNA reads TGTGCCAGCTCGCCCCAGGTTTTAGGGGAGCAGTACTGC. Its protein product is CASSPQVLGEQYC.

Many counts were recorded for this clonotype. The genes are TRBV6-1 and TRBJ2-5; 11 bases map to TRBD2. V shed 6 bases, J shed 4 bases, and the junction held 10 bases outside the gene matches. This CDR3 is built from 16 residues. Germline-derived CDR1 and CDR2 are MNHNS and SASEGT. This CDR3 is CASSESSGGAGETQYF. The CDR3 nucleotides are TGTGCCAGCAGCGAGAGTAGCGGGGGGGCCGGAGAGACCCAGTACTTC.

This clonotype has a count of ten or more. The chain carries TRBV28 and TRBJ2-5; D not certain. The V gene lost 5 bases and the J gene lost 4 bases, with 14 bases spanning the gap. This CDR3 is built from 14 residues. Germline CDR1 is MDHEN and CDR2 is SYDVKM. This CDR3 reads CASSPTLSRETQYF. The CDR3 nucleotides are TGTGCCAGCAGTCCTACTCTCTCCCGAGAGACCCAGTACTTC.

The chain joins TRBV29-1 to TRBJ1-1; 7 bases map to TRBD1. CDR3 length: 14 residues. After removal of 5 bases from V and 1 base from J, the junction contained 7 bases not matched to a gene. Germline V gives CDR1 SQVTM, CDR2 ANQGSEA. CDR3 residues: CSVHRDSRNTEAFF. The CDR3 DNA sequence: TGCAGCGTTCACCGGGACAGCCGGAACACTGAAGCTTTCTTT. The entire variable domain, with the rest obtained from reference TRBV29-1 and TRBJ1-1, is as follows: SAVISQKPSRDICQRGTSLTIQCQVDSQVTMMFWYRQQPGQSLTLIATANQGSEATYESGFVIDKFPISRPNLTFSTLTVSNMSPEDSSIYLCSVHRDSRNTEAFFGQGTRLTVV.

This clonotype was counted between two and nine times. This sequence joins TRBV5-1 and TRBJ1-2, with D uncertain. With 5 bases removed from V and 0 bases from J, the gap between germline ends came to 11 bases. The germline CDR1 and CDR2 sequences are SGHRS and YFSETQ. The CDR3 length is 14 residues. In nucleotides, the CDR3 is TGCGCCAGCAGATCTTCTTCCACTAACTATGGCTACACCTTC. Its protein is CASRSSSTNYGYTF.